What follows is one T cell receptor (beta chain) and its context. Trimming took off 3 bases at V and 0 bases at J, with 18 bases between the two ends. The CDR3 length is 17 residues. These data are taken from a study of cytomegalovirus exposure and HLA in healthy donors. Donors counted as nominally healthy when sampled, yet unrecorded immune exposures were likely. It was with 60 Vbeta and 13 Jbeta primers that the PCR ran. Measured with immunoSEQ multiplex PCR; TCRdb has only the in-frame clones, and not every one. The sample includes approximately 100,000 clones, roughly 70% of them seen just once. This rearrangement joins TRBV23-1 to TRBJ2-7, with D possibly being TRBD1 (6 bases). TRBV23-1 is assigned to the ORF class and has an uncertain function. The sample was PBMCs. The receptor was derived from a male donor in good health and CMV-seropositive. DNA of the CDR3: TGCGCCAGCAGTCAGCTTACAGGGCTCGGGAACTCCTACGAGCAGTACTTC. This sequence encodes CASSQLTGLGNSYEQYF.